One sample yielded the 20 T cell receptor beta chains listed below, sequenced in a study of metastatic and nonmetastatic thyroid tumors. There were no patients who had received any treatment before thyroid surgery. TCRdb re-processed the PCR reads through MiXCR. The sample holds 20,000 to 25,000 clones, approximately 20% seen once. The material sequenced was blood. The source of these receptors is a female donor with papillary thyroid cancer or a benign thyroid nodule (not recorded which). Some clones in this sample may be carry-over from other donors' samples.

This clone was counted a few times. This sequence may be a read error, since a much larger clone differs from it by one base. This CDR3 is also generated by other DNA sequences in the sample. The genes are TRBV24-1 and TRBJ2-2, with unresolved D. The CDR3 runs to 14 residues. Looked up from germline, CDR1 is KGHDR and CDR2 is SFDVKD. The DNA for the CDR3 is TGTGCCACCAGTGATAGCTTTAGCACCGGTGAGCTGTTTTTT. As protein: CATSDSFSTGELFF.

Comments on this clone: At one of its ends the junction is not consistent with the germline gene, which may arise from a read error. CDR3 DNA: TGCGCCGGCAGCTTGTTGGTCTCCACAGATACGCAGTATTTT. It specifies CAGSLLVSTDTQYF. This rearrangement joins TRBV5-1 to TRBJ2-3; D is undetermined. This CDR3 spans 14 amino acids. Germline-derived CDR1 and CDR2 are SGHRS and YFSETQ.

This clone is medium-sized by share. J is TRBJ2-7 and V is TRBV2; 7 nucleotides agree with TRBD1. Germline V gene lookup returns CDR1 SNHLY and CDR2 FYNNEI. V gave up 5 bases and J gave up 9 bases; unmatched junction bases: 7. The CDR3 runs to 12 residues. This chain's CDR3 is CASSQTGTWQYF. Written as DNA, the CDR3 is TGTGCCAGCAGTCAGACAGGGACGTGGCAGTACTTC.

This clone occurred many times. The V gene is TRBV20-1, the J gene TRBJ2-1; possibly TRBD2 for D (5 bases). V was shortened by 3 bases and J by 7 bases, with 19 bases between the two germline ends. The CDR3 has 15 residues. CDR1 DFQATT and CDR2 SNEGSKA come from the germline V gene (reference sequence). The CDR3 DNA reads as TGCAGTGCTAGGGACCCAGGAGGACTGCGGAATGAGCAGTTCTTC. Its protein is CSARDPGGLRNEQFF.

In its sample, this clone was seen a few times. CDR3: CASSFVGGTVANVLTF. The CDR3 DNA sequence: TGTGCCAGCAGTTTCGTAGGGGGGACTGTGGCCAACGTCCTGACTTTC. V is TRBV12-3 or TRBV12-4 and J is TRBJ2-6, with D tentatively TRBD1 or TRBD2 (6 bases each). This CDR3 is 16 amino acids long. Trimming cost V 3 bases and J 6 bases, with 15 bases left between them.

This clone was found a few times. This chain joins TRBV28 and TRBJ1-2, with a possible D match to TRBD1 (5 bases). Germline loops: CDR1 MDHEN, CDR2 SYDVKM. This CDR3 region has 12 residues. V was cut by 3 bases and J by 10 bases, with 12 bases left in between. For the CDR3, the DNA is TGTGCCAGCAGTTTGAGGGGCTATTTCTACACCTTC. It translates to CASSLRGYFYTF.

This chain connects TRBV6-1 to TRBJ2-2, with TRBD1 identical over 9 bases. Trimming removed 6 bases from V and 2 bases from J; junction bases left unmatched: 10. The CDR3 spans 17 residues. CDR1 and CDR2 from the germline V gene are MNHNS and SASEGT. The CDR3 DNA sequence: TGTGCCAGCAGCCTCGGGACAGGGCCCCTAAACACCGGGGAGCTGTTTTTT. Translated: CASSLGTGPLNTGELFF.

This clone was observed at least ten times. The chain is built from TRBV19 and TRBJ1-2; D call uncertain. Germline V gives CDR1 LNHDA, CDR2 SQIVND (reference sequence). The CDR3 loop spans 14 amino acids. The V gene lost 1 base and the J gene lost 6 bases, with 12 bases spanning the gap. CDR3: CASSIGRSRDGYTF. Here the CDR3 DNA reads TGTGCCAGTAGTATAGGACGGTCGAGGGATGGCTACACCTTC.

The J gene is TRBJ1-1, the V gene TRBV12-3 or TRBV12-4; possible D gene TRBD1, 5 bases. The CDR3 extends over 15 amino acids. The germline V and J ends were trimmed by 6 bases and 1 base, with 15 bases remaining between them. The CDR3 coding sequence is TGTGCCAGCAGAGTCGGGGCAGAACAGAACACTGAAGCTTTCTTT. Protein sequence: CASRVGAEQNTEAFF.

This clone was observed at least ten times. This chain connects TRBV9 to TRBJ2-7; no clear D gene. Trimming took off 0 bases at V and 2 bases at J, with 12 bases between the two ends. This CDR3 comprises 15 residues. CDR1 is SGDLS and CDR2 is YYNGEE in the germline V gene. As DNA, the CDR3 is TGTGCCAGCAGCGTAGGGGTCGGGTCCACCTACGAGCAGTACTTC. Its protein product is CASSVGVGSTYEQYF.

At least ten counts were recorded for this clone. The rearrangement joins TRBV25-1 to TRBJ1-2, with 7 bases lining up with TRBD1. This CDR3 is built from 16 residues. CDR1 and CDR2 from the germline V gene are MGHDK and SYGVNS. V gave up 1 base and J gave up 7 bases; unmatched junction bases: 12. CDR3 sequence reads: CASSESWGQQIFGYTF. The DNA for the CDR3 is TGTGCCAGCAGTGAATCTTGGGGACAGCAGATTTTTGGCTACACCTTC.

This clone was detected many times. Other DNA sequences in this specimen translate into the identical CDR3. V usage is TRBV30 and J usage is TRBJ2-1, with TRBD2 as a possible D gene (6 bases). The germline gives CDR1 GTSNPN, CDR2 SVGIG (reference sequence). The V end lost 4 bases, the J end lost 8 bases, and 21 bases lay between the germline ends. CDR3 length: 15 amino acids. Written as DNA, the CDR3 is TGTGCCTGGAAACCAAAACGACTAGTTCCTCATGAGCAGTTCTTC. Translating it yields CAWKPKRLVPHEQFF.

This clone has a handful of counts. The gene calls are TRBV15 and TRBJ2-5; 13 positions agree with TRBD2. This CDR3 contains 17 residues. The germline V gene has CDR1 LNHNV and CDR2 YYDKDF (reference sequence). The V and J ends lost 3 bases and 2 bases, in that order; junction bases with no gene match: 6. The CDR3 bases are TGTGCCACCAGCAGGGGGAGGACTAGCGGGGGACAAGAGACCCAGTACTTC. This sequence encodes CATSRGRTSGGQETQYF.

The chain combines TRBV6-5 with TRBJ2-2; D is perhaps TRBD2 (6 bases). This CDR3 spans 17 amino acids. Trimming pared 0 bases from V and 1 base from J, leaving 12 bases between. Germline CDR1 is MNHEY and CDR2 is SVGAGI. The CDR3 coding sequence is TGTGCCAGCAGTTACTCGTTAGCGGTGGGGAACACCGGGGAGCTGTTTTTT. Protein: CASSYSLAVGNTGELFF.

There are many counts of this clone. This may stem from a read error, because a much larger clone lies one nucleotide away. The rearrangement joins TRBV10-2 to TRBJ2-7; the D gene is possibly TRBD2 (7 bases). CDR3 length: 14 residues. V was cut by 7 bases and J by 3 bases, with 16 bases left in between. In germline, CDR1 is WSHSY, CDR2 SAAADI. CDR3 sequence: CASIPRGGDYEQYF. Written as DNA, the CDR3 is TGCGCCAGCATCCCAAGGGGGGGGGACTACGAGCAGTACTTC.

The chain is built from TRBV15 and TRBJ1-6; D unclear. The V and J ends lost 0 bases and 11 bases respectively, with 8 bases between them. Germline values: CDR1 LNHNV, CDR2 YYDKDF (reference sequence). This CDR3 is 13 amino acids long. CDR3 loop: CATSRETAPPLHF. CDR3 nucleotide sequence: TGTGCCACCAGCAGAGAGACCGCGCCACCCCTCCACTTT.

This clone was found many times. V is TRBV5-4 and J is TRBJ1-3; possibly TRBD1 for D (6 bases). The CDR3 is 15 residues long. Trimming removed 4 bases from V and 4 bases from J, with 15 bases in between. The germline gives CDR1 SGHNT, CDR2 YYREEE (reference sequence). The CDR3 DNA reads TGTGCCAGCAGCCCGGCAGGGGAGTCCGGAAACACCATATATTTT. Its translation is CASSPAGESGNTIYF.

As concerns this clone: One end of the junction fails to match germline, which may point to a read error. The genes are TRBV6-2 or TRBV6-3 and TRBJ2-6; D may be TRBD2 (5 bases). Germline loops: CDR1 MNHEY, CDR2 SVGEGT. The CDR3 runs to 20 residues. This CDR3 reads CASSPRLRVLLSSGANVLTF. The CDR3 region has the DNA TGTGCCAGCAGTCCCCGACTGCGGGTGTTGCTTAGCTCTGGTGCCAACGTCCTGACTTTC.

The sample holds a few counts of this clone. This clone may be a read error of a much larger clone one base away. Other DNA sequences from this sample encode an identical CDR3 as well. The rearrangement links TRBV11-2 to TRBJ2-5, with TRBD2 as a possible D gene (6 bases). The V end lost 3 bases, the J end lost 5 bases, and 13 bases lay between the germline ends. The CDR3 is made up of 14 amino acids. CDR1 SGHAT and CDR2 FQNNGV come from the germline V gene. The CDR3 spells CASSFGGPGETQYF. The CDR3 region has the DNA TGTGCCAGCAGCTTTGGAGGGCCAGGTGAGACCCAGTACTTC.

V is TRBV20-1 and J is TRBJ1-4; D not resolved. The CDR3 extends over 13 amino acids. The V gene's germline CDR1 is DFQATT and CDR2 SNEGSKA (reference sequence). V was shortened by 5 bases and J by 1 base, with 8 bases between the two germline ends. CDR3 residues: CSAETETNEKLFF. The CDR3 DNA reads TGCAGTGCTGAGACGGAAACTAATGAAAAACTGTTTTTT.